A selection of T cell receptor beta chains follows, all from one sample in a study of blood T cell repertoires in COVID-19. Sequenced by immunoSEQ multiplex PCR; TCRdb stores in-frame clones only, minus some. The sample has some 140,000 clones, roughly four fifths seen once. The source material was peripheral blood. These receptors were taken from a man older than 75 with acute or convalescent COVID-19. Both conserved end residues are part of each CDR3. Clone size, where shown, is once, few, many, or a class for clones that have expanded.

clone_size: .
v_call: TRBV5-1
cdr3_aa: CASSFTLAGTTDTQYF

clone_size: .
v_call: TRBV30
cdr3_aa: CAWMAGDGPSEKLFF

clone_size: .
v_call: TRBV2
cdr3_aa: CASTQRGSSPLHF

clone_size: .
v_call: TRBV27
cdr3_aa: CASSPGYNEQFF

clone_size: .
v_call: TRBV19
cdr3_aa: CASQGLANTGELFF

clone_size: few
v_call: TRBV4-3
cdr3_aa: CASSQDLEGQGTGEQYF

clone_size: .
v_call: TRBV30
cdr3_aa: CAWAPGGSYGYTF

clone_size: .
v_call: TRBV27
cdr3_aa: CASSRLAGGSDTQYF

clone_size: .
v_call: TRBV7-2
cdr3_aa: CASSSGVAAGANVLTF

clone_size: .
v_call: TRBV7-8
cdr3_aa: CASSLVAGGRADTQYF

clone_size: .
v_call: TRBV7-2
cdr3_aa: CASSLGSSGGLSEQFF

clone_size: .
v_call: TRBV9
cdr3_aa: CASSGPGQGAESYGYTF

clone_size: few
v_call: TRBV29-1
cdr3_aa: CSAATGGGTEAFF

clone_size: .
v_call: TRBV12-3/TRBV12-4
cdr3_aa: CASSPEYGGGAFF

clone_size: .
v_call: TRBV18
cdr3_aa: CASSPGGTGYNSPLHF

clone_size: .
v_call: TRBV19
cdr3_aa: CASSISGNRLDEKLFF

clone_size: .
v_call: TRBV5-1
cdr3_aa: CASSFLGLAGSRETQYF

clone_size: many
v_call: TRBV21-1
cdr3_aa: CASSKESEFF

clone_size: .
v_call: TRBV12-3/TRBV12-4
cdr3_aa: CASTRDRGYEQYF

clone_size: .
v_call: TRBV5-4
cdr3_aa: CASSLRQVDSGNTIYF

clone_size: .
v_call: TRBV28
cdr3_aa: CASTPLWGRTGHSNTGELFF

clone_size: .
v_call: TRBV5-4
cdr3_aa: CASSSRTDQETQYF

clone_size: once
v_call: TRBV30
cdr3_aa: CAWSVRDRGHF

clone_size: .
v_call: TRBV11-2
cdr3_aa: CASSSYSPQGNTEAFF

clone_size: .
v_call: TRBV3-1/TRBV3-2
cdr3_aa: CASSQYGGTEAFF

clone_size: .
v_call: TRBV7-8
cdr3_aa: CASSSWTSGEFKETQYF

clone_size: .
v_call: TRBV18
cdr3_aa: CASSPTGGRYEQYF

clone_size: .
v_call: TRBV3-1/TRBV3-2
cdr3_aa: CASSPLRKAGAGDTQYF

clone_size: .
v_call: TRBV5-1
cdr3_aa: CASSIRMADEKLFF

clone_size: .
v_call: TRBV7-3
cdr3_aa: CASSRLAGTSTDTQYF

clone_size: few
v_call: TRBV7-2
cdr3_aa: CASTSSVNPGETQYF

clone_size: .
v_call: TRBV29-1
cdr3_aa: CSVGGGLNEQFF

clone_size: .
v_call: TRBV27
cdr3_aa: CASSLGGLGNQPQHF

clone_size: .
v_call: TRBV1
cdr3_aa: CTSSQPPGSGGALQETQYF

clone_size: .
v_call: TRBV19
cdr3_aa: CASSISRRATGELFF

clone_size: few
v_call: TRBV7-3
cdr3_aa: CASSLDRGQPQHF

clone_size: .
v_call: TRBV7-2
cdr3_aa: CASSLDPGDYGYTF

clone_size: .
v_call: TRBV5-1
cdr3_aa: CASSSAGGTPDTQYF

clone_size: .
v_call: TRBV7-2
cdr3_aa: CASSYQTGVGQPQHF

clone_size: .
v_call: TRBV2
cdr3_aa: CASKTSGGATDTQYF

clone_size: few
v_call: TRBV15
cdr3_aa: CATSRPGTGSGEQFF

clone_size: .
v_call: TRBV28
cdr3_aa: CASSSQVYGYTF

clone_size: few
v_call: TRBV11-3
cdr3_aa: CASSLDPVEQYF

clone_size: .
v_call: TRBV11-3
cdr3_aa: CASSLGQDRAYYGYTF

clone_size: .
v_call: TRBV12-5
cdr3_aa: CASAPPEVNLRGKNIQYF

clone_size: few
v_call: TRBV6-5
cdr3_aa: CASRATGGYTF

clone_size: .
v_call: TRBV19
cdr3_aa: CASSGTGINTEAFF

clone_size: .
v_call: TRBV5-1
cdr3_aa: CASSPQGQGNEQYF

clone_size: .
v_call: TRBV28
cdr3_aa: CASSFLNSDTQYF

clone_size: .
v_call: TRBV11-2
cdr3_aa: CASSPRGRMAQEDTGELFF